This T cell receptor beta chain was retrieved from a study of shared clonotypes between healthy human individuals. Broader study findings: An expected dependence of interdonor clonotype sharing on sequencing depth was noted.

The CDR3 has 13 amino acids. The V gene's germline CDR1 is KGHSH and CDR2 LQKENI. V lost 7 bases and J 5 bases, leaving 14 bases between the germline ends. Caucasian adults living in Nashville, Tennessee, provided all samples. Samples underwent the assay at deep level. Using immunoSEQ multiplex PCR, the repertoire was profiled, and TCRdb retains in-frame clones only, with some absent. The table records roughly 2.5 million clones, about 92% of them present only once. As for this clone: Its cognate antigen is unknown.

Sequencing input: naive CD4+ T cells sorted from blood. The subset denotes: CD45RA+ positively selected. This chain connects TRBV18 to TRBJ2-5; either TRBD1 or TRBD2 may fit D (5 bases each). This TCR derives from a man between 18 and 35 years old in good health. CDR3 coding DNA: TGTGCCAGCTTCTCGGGGACCGGGGAGACCCAGTACTTC. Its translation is CASFSGTGETQYF.